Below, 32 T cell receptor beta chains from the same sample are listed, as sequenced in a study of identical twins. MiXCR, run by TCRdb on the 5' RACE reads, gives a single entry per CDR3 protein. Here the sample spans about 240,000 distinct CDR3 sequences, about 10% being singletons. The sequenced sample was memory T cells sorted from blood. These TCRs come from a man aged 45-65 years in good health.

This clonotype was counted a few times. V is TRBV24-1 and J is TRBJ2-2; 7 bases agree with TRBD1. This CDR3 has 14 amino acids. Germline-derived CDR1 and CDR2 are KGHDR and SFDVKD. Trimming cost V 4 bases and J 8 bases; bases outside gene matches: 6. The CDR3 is CATSDPTGTGELFF. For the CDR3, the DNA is TGTGCCACCAGTGACCCGACAGGGACAGGGGAGCTGTTTTTT.

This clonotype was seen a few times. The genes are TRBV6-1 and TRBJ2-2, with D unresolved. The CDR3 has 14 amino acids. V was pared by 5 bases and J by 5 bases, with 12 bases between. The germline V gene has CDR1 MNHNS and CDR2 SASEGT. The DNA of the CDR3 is TGTGCCAGCAGTAAAAGCAGAGGAACCGGGGAGCTGTTTTTT. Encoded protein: CASSKSRGTGELFF.

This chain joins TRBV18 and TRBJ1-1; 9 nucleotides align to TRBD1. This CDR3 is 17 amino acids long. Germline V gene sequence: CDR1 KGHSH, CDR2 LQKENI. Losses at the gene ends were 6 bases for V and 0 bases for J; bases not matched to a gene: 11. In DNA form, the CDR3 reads TGTGCCAGCTCGCCGACACCGGGACAGGGTTTGAACACTGAAGCTTTCTTT. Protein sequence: CASSPTPGQGLNTEAFF.

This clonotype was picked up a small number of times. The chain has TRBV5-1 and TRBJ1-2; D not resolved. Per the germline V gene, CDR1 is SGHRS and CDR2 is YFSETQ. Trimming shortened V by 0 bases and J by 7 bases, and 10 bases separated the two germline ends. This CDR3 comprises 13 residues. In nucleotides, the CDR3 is TGCGCCAGCAGCTTGGGTAGGGAAGCTGGCTACACCTTC. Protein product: CASSLGREAGYTF.

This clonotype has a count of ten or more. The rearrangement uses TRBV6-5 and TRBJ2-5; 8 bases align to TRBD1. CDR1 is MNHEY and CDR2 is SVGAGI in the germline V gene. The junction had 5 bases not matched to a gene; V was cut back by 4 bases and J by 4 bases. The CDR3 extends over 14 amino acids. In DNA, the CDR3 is TGTGCCAGCAGTTTCCAGGGGGCGCGAGAGACCCAGTACTTC. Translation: CASSFQGARETQYF.

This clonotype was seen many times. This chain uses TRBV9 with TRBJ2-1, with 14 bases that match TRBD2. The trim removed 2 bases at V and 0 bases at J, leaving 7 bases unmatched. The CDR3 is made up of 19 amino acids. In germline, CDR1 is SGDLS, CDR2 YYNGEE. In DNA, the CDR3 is TGTGCCAGCAGCGTTTCTGGACTAGCGGGAGGCCTCTCCTACAATGAGCAGTTCTTC. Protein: CASSVSGLAGGLSYNEQFF.

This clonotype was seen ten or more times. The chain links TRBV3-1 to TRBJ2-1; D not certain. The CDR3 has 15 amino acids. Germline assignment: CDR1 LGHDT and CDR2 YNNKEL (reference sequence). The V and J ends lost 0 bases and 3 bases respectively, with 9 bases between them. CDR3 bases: TGTGCCAGCAGCCAAGATTACTACTTCTACAATGAGCAGTTCTTC. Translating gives CASSQDYYFYNEQFF.

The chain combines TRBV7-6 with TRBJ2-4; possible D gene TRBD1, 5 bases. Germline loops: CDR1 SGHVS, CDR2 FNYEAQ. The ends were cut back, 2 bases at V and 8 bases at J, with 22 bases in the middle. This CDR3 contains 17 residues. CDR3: CASSLRASLGERDIQYF. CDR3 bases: TGTGCCAGCAGCTTAAGGGCTTCCTTAGGGGAAAGGGACATTCAGTACTTC.

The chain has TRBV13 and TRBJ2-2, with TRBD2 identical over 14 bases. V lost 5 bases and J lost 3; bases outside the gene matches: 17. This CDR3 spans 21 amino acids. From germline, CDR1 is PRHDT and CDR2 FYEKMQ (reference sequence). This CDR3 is CASSRSPGTSGSIWHTGELFF. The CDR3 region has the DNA TGTGCCAGCAGCCGAAGCCCCGGGACTAGCGGGAGTATATGGCACACCGGGGAGCTGTTTTTT.

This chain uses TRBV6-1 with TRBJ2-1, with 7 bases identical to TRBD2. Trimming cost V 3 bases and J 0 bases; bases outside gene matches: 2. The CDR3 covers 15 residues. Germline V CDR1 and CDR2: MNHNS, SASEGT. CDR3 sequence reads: CASSERGSSYNEQFF. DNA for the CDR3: TGTGCCAGCAGTGAGCGGGGGAGCTCCTACAATGAGCAGTTCTTC.

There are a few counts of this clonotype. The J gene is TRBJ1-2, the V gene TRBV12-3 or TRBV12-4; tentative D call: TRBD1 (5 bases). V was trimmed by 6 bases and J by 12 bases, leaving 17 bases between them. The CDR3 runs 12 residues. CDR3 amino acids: CASRPPTEKDTF. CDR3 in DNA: TGTGCCAGCAGACCCCCGACAGAGAAGGACACCTTC.

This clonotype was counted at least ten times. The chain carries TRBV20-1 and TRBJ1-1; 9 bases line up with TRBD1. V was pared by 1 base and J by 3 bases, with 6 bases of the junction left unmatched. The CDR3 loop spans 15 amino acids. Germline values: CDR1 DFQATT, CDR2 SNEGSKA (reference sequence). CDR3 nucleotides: TGCAGTGCTAGAGGCCAAGACAGGGGGGACACTGAAGCTTTCTTT. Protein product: CSARGQDRGDTEAFF.

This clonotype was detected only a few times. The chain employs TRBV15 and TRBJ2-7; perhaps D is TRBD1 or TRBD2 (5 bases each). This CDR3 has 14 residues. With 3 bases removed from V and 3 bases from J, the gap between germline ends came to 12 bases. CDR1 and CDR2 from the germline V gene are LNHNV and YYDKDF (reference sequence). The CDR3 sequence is CATSSRDGGYEQYF. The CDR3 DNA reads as TGTGCCACCAGCAGCCGGGACGGAGGCTACGAGCAGTACTTC.

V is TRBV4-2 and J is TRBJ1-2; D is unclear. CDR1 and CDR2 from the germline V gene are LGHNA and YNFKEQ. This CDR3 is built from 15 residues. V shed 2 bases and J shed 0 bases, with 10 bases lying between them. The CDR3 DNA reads TGTGCCAGCAGCCAATCCGGCAGTACTAACTATGGCTACACCTTC. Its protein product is CASSQSGSTNYGYTF.

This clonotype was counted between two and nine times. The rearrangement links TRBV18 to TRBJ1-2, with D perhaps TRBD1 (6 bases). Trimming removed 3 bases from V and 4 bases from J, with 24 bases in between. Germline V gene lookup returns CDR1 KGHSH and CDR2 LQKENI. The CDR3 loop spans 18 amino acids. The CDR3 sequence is CASSPPGGTPGARYGYTF. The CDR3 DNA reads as TGTGCCAGCTCACCCCCTGGTGGGACACCGGGGGCTCGCTATGGCTACACCTTC.

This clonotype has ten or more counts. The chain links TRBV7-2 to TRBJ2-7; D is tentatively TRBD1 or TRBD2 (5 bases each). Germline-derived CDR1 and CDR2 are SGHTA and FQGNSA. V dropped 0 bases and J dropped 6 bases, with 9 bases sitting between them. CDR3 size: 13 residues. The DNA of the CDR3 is TGTGCCAGCAGCTTAGCCACGGGGACCGAGCAGTACTTC. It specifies CASSLATGTEQYF.

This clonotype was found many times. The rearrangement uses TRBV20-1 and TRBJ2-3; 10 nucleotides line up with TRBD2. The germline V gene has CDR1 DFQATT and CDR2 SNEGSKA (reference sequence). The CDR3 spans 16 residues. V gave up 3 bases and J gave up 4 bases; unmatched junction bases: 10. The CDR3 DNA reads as TGCAGTGCTAGCCTTCTAGCGGGAGCTGCCGCAGATACGCAGTATTTT. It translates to CSASLLAGAAADTQYF.

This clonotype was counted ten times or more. CDR3 protein: CASSPRYLSPGQGSTGELFF. In DNA, the CDR3 is TGTGCCAGCTCACCACGGTACCTCTCCCCGGGACAGGGGTCGACCGGGGAGCTGTTTTTT. The chain is built from TRBV18 and TRBJ2-2; 10 bases are a match to TRBD1. CDR1 KGHSH and CDR2 LQKENI come from the germline V gene. The CDR3 has 20 residues. Germline trimming cut 1 base from V and 5 bases from J; bases unmatched to any gene: 16.

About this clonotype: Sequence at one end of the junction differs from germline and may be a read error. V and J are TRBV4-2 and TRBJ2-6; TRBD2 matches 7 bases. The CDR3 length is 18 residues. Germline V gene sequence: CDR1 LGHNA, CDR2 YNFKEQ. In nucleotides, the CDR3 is TGTGCCAGCAGTCAAGTGGGGGGGGGTTACTCTGGGGCCAACGTCCTGACTTTC. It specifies CASSQVGGGYSGANVLTF.

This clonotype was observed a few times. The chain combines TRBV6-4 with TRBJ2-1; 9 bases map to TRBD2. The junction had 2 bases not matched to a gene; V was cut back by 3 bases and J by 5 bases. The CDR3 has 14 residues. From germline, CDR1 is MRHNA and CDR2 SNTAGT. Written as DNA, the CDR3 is TGTGCCAGCAGTGAGAGCGGGAGGCACAATGAGCAGTTCTTC. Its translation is CASSESGRHNEQFF.

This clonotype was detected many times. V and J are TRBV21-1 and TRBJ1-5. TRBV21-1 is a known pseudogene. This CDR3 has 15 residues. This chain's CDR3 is CASDVGGGFNQPQHF. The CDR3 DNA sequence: TGTGCCAGCGACGTCGGGGGGGGTTTCAATCAGCCCCAGCATTTT.

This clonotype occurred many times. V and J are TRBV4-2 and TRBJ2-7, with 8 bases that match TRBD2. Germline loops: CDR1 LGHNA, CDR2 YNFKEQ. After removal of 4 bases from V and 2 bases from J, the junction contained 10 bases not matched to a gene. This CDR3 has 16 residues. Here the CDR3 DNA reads TGTGCCAGCAGCCGAGTAACCGGGACTAGTACCTACGAGCAGTACTTC. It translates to CASSRVTGTSTYEQYF.

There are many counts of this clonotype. The CDR3 loop is CASSLVGGQAFF. CDR3 bases: TGTGCCAGCAGTTTGGTTGGGGGGCAGGCTTTCTTT. The chain has TRBV28 and TRBJ1-1; TRBD1 is a possible D gene (6 bases). Germline loops: CDR1 MDHEN, CDR2 SYDVKM. The ends were cut back, 3 bases at V and 11 bases at J, with 13 bases in the middle. This CDR3 is 12 amino acids long.

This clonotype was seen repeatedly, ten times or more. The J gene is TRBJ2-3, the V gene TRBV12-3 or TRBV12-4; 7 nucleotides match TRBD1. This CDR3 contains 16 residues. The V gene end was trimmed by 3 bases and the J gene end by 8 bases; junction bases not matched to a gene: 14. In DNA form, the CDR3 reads TGTGCCAGCAGTTTTAGAGAGACAGGGTATTTGGCTACGCAGTATTTT. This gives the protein CASSFRETGYLATQYF.

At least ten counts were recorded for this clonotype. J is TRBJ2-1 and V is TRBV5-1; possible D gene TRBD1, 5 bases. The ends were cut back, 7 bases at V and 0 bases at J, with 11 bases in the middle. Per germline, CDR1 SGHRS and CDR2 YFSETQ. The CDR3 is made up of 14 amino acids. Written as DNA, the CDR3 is TGCGCCAGCGCCGCAGGGTTCTCCTACAATGAGCAGTTCTTC. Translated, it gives CASAAGFSYNEQFF. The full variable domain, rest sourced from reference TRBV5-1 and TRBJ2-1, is KAGVTQTPRYLIKTRGQQVTLSCSPISGHRSVSWYQQTPGQGLQFLFEYFSETQRNKGNFPGRFSGRQFSNSRSEMNVSTLELGDSALYLCASAAGFSYNEQFFGPGTRLTVL.

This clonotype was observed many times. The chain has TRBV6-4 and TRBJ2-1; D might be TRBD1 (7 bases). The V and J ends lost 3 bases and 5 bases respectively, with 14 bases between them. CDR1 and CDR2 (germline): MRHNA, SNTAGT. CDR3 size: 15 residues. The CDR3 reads CASSDKEGAHNEQFF. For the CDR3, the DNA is TGTGCCAGCAGTGATAAGGAGGGGGCCCACAATGAGCAGTTCTTC.

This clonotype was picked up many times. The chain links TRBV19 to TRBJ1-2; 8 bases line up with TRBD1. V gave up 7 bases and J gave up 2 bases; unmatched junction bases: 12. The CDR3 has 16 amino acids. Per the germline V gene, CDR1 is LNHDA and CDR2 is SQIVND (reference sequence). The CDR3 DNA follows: TGTGCCAGTAAAACGACAGGGGCGTCGGGGAACTATGGCTACACCTTC. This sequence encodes CASKTTGASGNYGYTF.

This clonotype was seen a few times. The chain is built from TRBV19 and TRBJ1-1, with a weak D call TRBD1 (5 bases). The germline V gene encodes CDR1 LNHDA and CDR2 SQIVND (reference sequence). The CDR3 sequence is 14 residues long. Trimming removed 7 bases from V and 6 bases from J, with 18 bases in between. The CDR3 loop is CASNLKALGPEAFF. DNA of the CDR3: TGTGCCAGTAACCTGAAGGCGTTGGGGCCTGAAGCTTTCTTT.

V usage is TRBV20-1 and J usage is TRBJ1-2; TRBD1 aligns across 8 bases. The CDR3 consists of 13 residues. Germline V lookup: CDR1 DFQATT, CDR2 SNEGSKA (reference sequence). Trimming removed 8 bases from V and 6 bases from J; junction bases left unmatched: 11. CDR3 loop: CSTRQGIGDGYTF. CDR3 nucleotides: TGCAGTACGCGACAGGGGATCGGTGATGGCTACACCTTC.

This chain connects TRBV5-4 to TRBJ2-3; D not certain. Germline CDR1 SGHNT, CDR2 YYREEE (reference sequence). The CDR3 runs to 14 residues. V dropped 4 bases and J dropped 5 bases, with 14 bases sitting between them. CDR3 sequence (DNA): TGTGCCAGCAGCCCTGGTACTTGGGGAGATACGCAGTATTTT. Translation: CASSPGTWGDTQYF. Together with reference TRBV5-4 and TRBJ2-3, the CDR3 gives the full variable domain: ETGVTQSPTHLIKTRGQQVTLRCSSQSGHNTVSWYQQALGQGPQFIFQYYREEENGRGNFPPRFSGLQFPNYSSELNVNALELDDSALYLCASSPGTWGDTQYFGPGTRLTVL.

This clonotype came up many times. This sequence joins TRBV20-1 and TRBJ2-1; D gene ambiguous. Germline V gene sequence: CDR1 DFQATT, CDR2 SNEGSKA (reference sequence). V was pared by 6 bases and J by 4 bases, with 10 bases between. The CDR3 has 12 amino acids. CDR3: CSASSSYNEQFF. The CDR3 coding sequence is TGCAGTGCGTCTTCATCATACAATGAGCAGTTCTTC.

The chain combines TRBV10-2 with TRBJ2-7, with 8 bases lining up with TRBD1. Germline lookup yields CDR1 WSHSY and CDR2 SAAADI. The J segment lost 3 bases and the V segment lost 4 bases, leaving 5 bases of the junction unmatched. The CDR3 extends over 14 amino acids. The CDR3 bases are TGCGCCAGCAGTGTTGGGACAGGTGACTACGAGCAGTACTTC. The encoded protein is CASSVGTGDYEQYF.